The rows below give T cell receptor beta chains drawn from one sample of a study of cytotoxic CD8 clonotypes in ibrutinib-treated CLL. Generated by immunoSEQ multiplex PCR, the TCRdb table keeps only in-frame clones and is missing some. The sample carries 200,000 to 250,000 clones, approximately 79% recorded once. This sample comprised PBMCs, obtained after 12 months of ibrutinib treatment. The receptors derive from a human donor with chronic lymphocytic leukemia. CDR3s include the opening cysteine and the closing phenylalanine or tryptophan. A D gene is named only where the DNA matches it firmly. Size is stated for part of the rows, as once, few or many counts, or as a class when the clone is expanded.

once,TRBJ2-7,13,.,TRBV4-1,CASSQDRATEQYF,TGCGCCAGCAGCCAAGATCGTGCAACCGAGCAGTACTTC
.,TRBJ1-1,15,.,TRBV7-3,CASSLGVGQNTEAFF,TGTGCCAGCAGCCTGGGGGTGGGGCAGAACACTGAAGCTTTCTTT
.,TRBJ1-1,15,.,TRBV7-3,CASSRKGHADTEAFF,TGTGCCAGCAGCCGGAAGGGACACGCCGACACTGAAGCTTTCTTT
few,TRBJ2-7,15,TRBD1,TRBV6-1,CASAGQGFVGYEQYF,TGTGCCAGCGCGGGACAGGGATTTGTTGGCTACGAGCAGTACTTC
.,TRBJ2-6,13,.,TRBV13,CASSLVGSGVLTF,TGTGCCAGCAGCTTAGTCGGGTCTGGGGTCCTGACTTTC
.,TRBJ1-2,13,TRBD1,TRBV7-8,CASSLYRGDGYTF,TGTGCCAGCAGCTTATACAGGGGGGATGGCTACACCTTC
.,TRBJ2-7,16,.,TRBV28,CASSLGDWDSSYEQYF,TGTGCCAGCAGTCTGGGGGACTGGGACAGCTCCTACGAGCAGTACTTC
once,TRBJ1-1,14,.,TRBV7-8,CASSLLASYTEAFF,TGTGCCAGCAGCTTACTAGCCAGTTACACTGAAGCTTTCTTT
.,TRBJ2-3,13,TRBD2,TRBV10-1,CASSEQWGGTQYF,TGCGCCAGCAGTGAACAATGGGGGGGTACGCAGTATTTT
.,TRBJ2-3,14,.,TRBV5-1,CASSLDASTDTQYF,TGCGCCAGCAGCTTGGATGCTAGCACAGATACGCAGTATTTT
.,TRBJ2-1,14,.,TRBV11-2,CASSLVPGWNEQFF,TGTGCCAGCAGCTTAGTCCCAGGATGGAATGAGCAGTTCTTC
.,TRBJ1-3,17,.,TRBV5-1,CASSLAPRPDSGNTIYF,TGCGCCAGCAGCTTGGCCCCCCGACCGGACTCTGGAAACACCATATATTTT
.,TRBJ2-5,16,.,TRBV13,CASSANTGPRQETQYF,TGTGCCAGCAGCGCAAACACGGGACCTAGACAAGAGACCCAGTACTTC
few,TRBJ2-1,16,.,TRBV19,CASSIARTVDNNEQFF,TGTGCCAGTAGTATAGCCAGGACAGTAGACAACAATGAGCAGTTCTTC
.,TRBJ1-5,18,TRBD1,TRBV11-2,CASSLTSRDRDSNQPQHF,TGTGCCAGCAGCTTAACTTCCCGGGACAGAGATAGCAATCAGCCCCAGCATTTT
.,TRBJ1-1,15,.,TRBV4-1,CASSQDRGVSTEAFF,TGCGCCAGCAGCCAAGATCGGGGTGTGTCCACTGAAGCTTTCTTT
.,TRBJ2-5,13,.,TRBV6-5,CASRGQGIWTQYF,TGTGCCAGTCGAGGTCAGGGGATATGGACCCAGTACTTC
.,TRBJ2-7,14,TRBD1,TRBV7-9,CASSFRDRVHEQYF,TGTGCCAGCAGCTTCAGGGACAGGGTTCACGAGCAGTACTTC
.,TRBJ2-3,16,.,TRBV1,CTSSQASGRWADTQYF,TGCACCAGCAGCCAAGCCAGCGGCAGGTGGGCAGATACGCAGTATTTT
.,TRBJ1-1,10,.,TRBV28,CASGDTEAFF,TGTGCCAGCGGGGACACTGAAGCTTTCTTT
.,TRBJ2-2,14,.,TRBV5-6,CASSTTLGTGELFF,TGTGCCAGCAGCACCACCTTAGGAACCGGGGAGCTGTTTTTT
.,TRBJ2-7,17,TRBD2,TRBV5-1,CASSLALLATTTYEQYF,TGCGCCAGCAGCTTGGCTCTACTAGCGACGACTACCTACGAGCAGTACTTC
.,TRBJ2-7,14,TRBD1,TRBV19,CASSEGQGAAEQYF,TGTGCCAGTAGTGAGGGACAGGGGGCCGCCGAGCAGTACTTC
once,TRBJ1-1,14,.,TRBV11-1,CASSLFQGLTEAFF,TGTGCCAGCAGCTTGTTCCAGGGGTTGACTGAAGCTTTCTTT
.,TRBJ1-5,16,TRBD1,TRBV6-5,CASSYTGTGTDQPQHF,TGTGCCAGCAGTTACACCGGGACAGGGACGGATCAGCCCCAGCATTTT
.,TRBJ2-5,13,.,TRBV28,CASSLAGGETQYF,TGTGCCAGCAGCCTAGCAGGGGGGGAGACCCAGTACTTC
.,TRBJ2-3,13,TRBD2,TRBV6-4,CASSTSEIDTQYF,TGTGCCAGCTCGACTAGCGAGATAGATACGCAGTATTTT
.,TRBJ2-5,18,.,TRBV23-1,CASSQTGSPGHLGETQYF,TGCGCCAGCAGTCAAACCGGTTCCCCCGGACACCTGGGGGAGACCCAGTACTTC
few,TRBJ2-5,16,.,TRBV6-5,CASSSLIAVTQETQYF,TGTGCCAGCAGTTCACTGATAGCAGTCACCCAAGAGACCCAGTACTTC
.,TRBJ2-7,13,.,TRBV9,CASSVDWGNEQYF,TGTGCCAGCAGCGTAGACTGGGGGAACGAGCAGTACTTC
.,TRBJ2-7,14,.,TRBV5-4,CASSLDSTPREQYF,TGTGCCAGCAGCTTGGATAGTACCCCTCGCGAGCAGTACTTC
.,TRBJ2-1,14,.,TRBV14,CASSPGGPLHEQFF,TGTGCCAGCAGCCCCGGGGGGCCATTGCATGAGCAGTTCTTC
once,TRBJ2-7,14,.,TRBV5-6,CASSAGTVGREQYF,TGTGCCAGCAGCGCGGGGACCGTAGGCCGGGAGCAGTACTTC
.,TRBJ1-2,15,.,TRBV5-1,CASSLAGGRAYGYTF,TGCGCCAGCAGCTTGGCCGGGGGGCGAGCCTATGGCTACACCTTC
.,TRBJ2-2,17,TRBD1,TRBV5-1,CASSLFARTGNTGELFF,TGCGCCAGCAGCTTGTTTGCCCGGACAGGGAACACCGGGGAGCTGTTTTTT
.,TRBJ2-7,12,.,TRBV29-1,CSVEARNYEQYF,TGCAGCGTTGAAGCTAGGAACTACGAGCAGTACTTC
.,TRBJ1-1,14,.,TRBV9,CASSAFRWATEAFF,TGTGCCAGCAGCGCCTTCCGGTGGGCCACTGAAGCTTTCTTT
few,TRBJ2-7,11,.,TRBV20-1,CSAPEPYEQYF,TGCAGTGCCCCGGAACCCTACGAGCAGTACTTC
.,TRBJ2-3,11,.,TRBV10-2,CASSEDDTQYF,TGCGCCAGCAGTGAGGACGATACGCAGTATTTT
.,TRBJ2-5,13,.,TRBV18,CASSPGTAETQYF,TGTGCCAGCTCACCCGGGACGGCGGAGACCCAGTACTTC
few,TRBJ2-7,13,.,TRBV5-1,CASSFLQIGEQYF,TGCGCCAGCAGCTTTCTACAGATCGGCGAGCAGTACTTC
once,TRBJ1-6,16,.,TRBV4-2,CASSQDKAAARSPLHF,TGTGCCAGCAGCCAAGATAAGGCGGCGGCTCGTTCACCCCTCCACTTT
.,TRBJ2-7,14,.,TRBV2,CASSSTGFYYEQYF,TGTGCCAGCAGTTCAACAGGGTTTTACTACGAGCAGTACTTC
few,TRBJ2-7,13,.,TRBV28,CASSPRVGYEQYF,TGTGCCAGCAGCCCTAGGGTGGGCTACGAGCAGTACTTC
.,TRBJ1-1,14,.,TRBV9,CASSGDGQHTEAFF,TGTGCCAGCAGCGGGGACGGACAGCACACTGAAGCTTTCTTT
.,TRBJ2-7,14,.,TRBV5-1,CASSSAARSYEQYF,TGCGCCAGCAGCTCGGCAGCTCGCTCCTACGAGCAGTACTTC
.,TRBJ1-1,13,TRBD1,TRBV18,CASSLQGGAEAFF,TGTGCCAGCTCACTACAGGGGGGAGCTGAAGCTTTCTTT
once,TRBJ1-5,14,TRBD1,TRBV27,CASSPQGARQPQHF,TGTGCCAGCAGCCCTCAGGGGGCAAGGCAGCCCCAGCATTTT
.,TRBJ2-3,14,.,TRBV6-1,CASSRHVTTDTQYF,TGTGCCAGCAGTCGGCACGTCACCACAGATACGCAGTATTTT
.,TRBJ2-7,16,TRBD1,TRBV28,CASSLGRDRAPYEQYF,TGTGCCAGCAGTCTGGGCCGGGACAGGGCTCCCTACGAGCAGTACTTC
.,TRBJ2-1,16,TRBD2,TRBV6-5,CASSYSSGGFYNEQFF,TGTGCCAGCAGTTACTCGAGCGGGGGGTTCTACAATGAGCAGTTCTTC
.,TRBJ1-3,16,.,TRBV19,CASSMTGGYPGNTIYF,TGTGCCAGTAGTATGACGGGGGGTTACCCTGGAAACACCATATATTTT
few,TRBJ2-7,13,.,TRBV21-1,CASSTEPSYEQYF,TGTGCCAGCAGCACGGAACCATCCTACGAGCAGTACTTC
.,TRBJ2-7,15,.,TRBV21-1,CASRNYRDLLYEQYF,TGTGCCAGCAGGAACTACCGGGACCTACTCTACGAGCAGTACTTC
.,TRBJ2-7,13,.,TRBV19,CASSMVNAYEQYF,TGTGCCAGTAGTATGGTGAACGCCTACGAGCAGTACTTC
.,TRBJ1-2,15,TRBD1,TRBV2,CASSEPSKGQNGYTF,TGTGCCAGCAGTGAACCCTCAAAGGGACAGAATGGCTACACCTTC
.,TRBJ1-5,16,.,TRBV2,CASSEAVGSSNQPQHF,TGTGCCAGCAGTGAAGCGGTGGGGTCCAGCAATCAGCCCCAGCATTTT
.,TRBJ2-3,15,TRBD2,TRBV6-5,CASSYASGGSDTQYF,TGTGCCAGCAGTTACGCTAGCGGGGGTTCAGATACGCAGTATTTT